The 15 T cell receptor beta chains in this list originate from one sample, sequenced in a study of radiation and T cells in renal cell carcinoma. Time point of the sample: blood 4 weeks post-SBRT, at nephrectomy. Regarding treatment: 15 Gy SBRT to primary tumor, nephrectomy 4 weeks later. Using immunoSEQ multiplex PCR, the repertoire was profiled, and TCRdb retains in-frame clones only, with some absent. Altogether under 35,000 clones are present, over 75% being singletons, with the ten largest covering about 33%. Sequenced material: blood, taken from a patient whose treatment included radiotherapy and nephrectomy. The receptor set was obtained from a man between 60 and 75 years old with renal cell carcinoma.

The chain links TRBV7-2 to TRBJ2-3, with TRBD2 matching 7 bases. This CDR3 region has 18 residues. Trimming cost V 6 bases and J 1 base; bases outside gene matches: 16. The germline V gene has CDR1 SGHTA and CDR2 FQGNSA. The CDR3 is CASRPSRMGGGRTDTQYF. The DNA of the CDR3 is TGTGCCAGCAGGCCTTCAAGGATGGGGGGAGGGCGCACAGATACGCAGTATTTT.

The chain is built from TRBV7-8 and TRBJ2-6, with TRBD2 matching over 7 bases. Trimming cost V 2 bases and J 0 bases; bases outside gene matches: 13. The CDR3 sequence is 20 residues long. Germline loops: CDR1 SGHVS, CDR2 FQNEAQ. The CDR3 spells CASSLSLDWGGISGANVLTF. In DNA, the CDR3 is TGTGCCAGCAGCTTATCCCTCGATTGGGGAGGGATCTCTGGGGCCAACGTCCTGACTTTC.

This sequence joins TRBV7-9 and TRBJ2-1; a weak D match, TRBD1 (5 bases). This CDR3 spans 13 amino acids. Germline CDR1 is SEHNR and CDR2 is FQNEAQ (reference sequence). Trimming shortened V by 8 bases and J by 4 bases, and 12 bases separated the two germline ends. The CDR3 DNA reads TGTGCCAGCGCGGTAGGGGCTTACAATGAGCAGTTCTTC. It codes for CASAVGAYNEQFF.

This clone was recorded a few times. The chain links TRBV4-1 to TRBJ2-7; 10 positions agree with TRBD2. Trimming at V came to 1 base and at J to 3 bases, leaving 6 bases not matched to a gene. Germline values: CDR1 MGHRA, CDR2 YSYEKL. This CDR3 comprises 16 residues. This CDR3 is CASSQGVLAGGYEQYF. CDR3 sequence (DNA): TGCGCCAGCAGCCAAGGGGTCTTAGCGGGAGGCTACGAGCAGTACTTC.

In DNA, the CDR3 is TGCGCCAGCAGTGTGGAAGAGGTTACTAGGAACATTCAGTACTTC. Protein sequence: CASSVEEVTRNIQYF. This chain connects TRBV10-1 to TRBJ2-4; D possibly corresponds to TRBD2 (5 bases). Per the germline V gene, CDR1 is WNHNN and CDR2 is SYGVQD (reference sequence). V was cut by 4 bases and J by 7 bases, with 17 bases left in between. This CDR3 spans 15 amino acids.

J is TRBJ2-5 and V is TRBV5-1, with 7 bases fitting TRBD1. CDR1 SGHRS and CDR2 YFSETQ come from the germline V gene. Losses at the gene ends were 4 bases for V and 3 bases for J; bases not matched to a gene: 3. The CDR3 has 13 residues. The CDR3 DNA follows: TGCGCCAGCAGCAGTGGGACAGAAGAGACCCAGTACTTC. The encoded protein is CASSSGTEETQYF.

The chain joins TRBV19 to TRBJ2-5, with 8 positions matching TRBD2. The CDR3 loop spans 15 amino acids. Trimming cost V 3 bases and J 5 bases; bases outside gene matches: 8. Germline CDR1 is LNHDA and CDR2 is SQIVND (reference sequence). The CDR3: CASSIVSREGETQYF. DNA of the CDR3: TGTGCCAGTAGTATCGTCTCTCGGGAGGGGGAGACCCAGTACTTC.

The J gene is TRBJ2-7, the V gene TRBV11-2, with no clear D. CDR1 and CDR2 (germline): SGHAT, FQNNGV. The CDR3 totals 12 residues. V lost 1 base and J lost 6, with 7 bases in between. CDR3 residues: CASSLGDFEQYF. For the CDR3, the DNA is TGTGCCAGCAGCTTAGGCGATTTCGAGCAGTACTTC.

The chain recombines TRBV6-5 with TRBJ2-7; 13 nucleotides align to TRBD2. CDR1 and CDR2 (germline): MNHEY, SVGAGI. This CDR3 region has 15 residues. The V and J ends lost 6 bases and 3 bases, in that order; junction bases with no gene match: 5. The CDR3 loop is CASRLGLAGRYEQYF. CDR3 in DNA: TGTGCCAGCAGACTGGGACTAGCGGGACGCTACGAGCAGTACTTC.

The chain employs TRBV7-2 and TRBJ1-5, with D unresolved. Germline V lookup: CDR1 SGHTA, CDR2 FQGNSA. V was pared by 2 bases and J by 7 bases, with 9 bases between. CDR3 length: 13 amino acids. CDR3 bases: TGTGCCAGCAGCTTACGGCGGGGACAGCCCCAGCATTTT. This translates into CASSLRRGQPQHF.

The rearrangement joins TRBV5-6 to TRBJ2-7; a possible D gene is TRBD2 (5 bases). This CDR3 has 13 residues. Trimming cost V 3 bases and J 6 bases, with 13 bases left between them. Germline CDR1 is SGHDT and CDR2 is YYEEEE. CDR3 amino acids: CASSSGRTFEQYF. CDR3 nucleotides: TGTGCCAGCAGCTCGGGAAGGACTTTCGAGCAGTACTTC.

This rearrangement joins TRBV7-2 to TRBJ1-2, with 9 bases identical to TRBD1. There are 16 residues in the CDR3. Germline V gives CDR1 SGHTA, CDR2 FQGNSA. V lost 5 bases, J lost 8 bases, and 15 bases stayed unmatched. CDR3 sequence reads: CASSPMLYRGRRGYTF. CDR3 sequence (DNA): TGTGCCAGCAGCCCAATGTTGTACAGGGGGCGCCGAGGCTACACCTTC.

The chain employs TRBV6-5 and TRBJ2-5; D might be TRBD2 (6 bases). Germline CDR1 reads MNHEY; CDR2 reads SVGAGI. The CDR3 totals 16 residues. V lost 4 bases to trimming and J lost 6 bases, with 21 bases between them. CDR3 coding DNA: TGTGCCAGCAGTTCTAATTGGGTCGGGAGTGGAAAGACCCAGTACTTC. Residues: CASSSNWVGSGKTQYF.

This chain links TRBV6-5 with TRBJ1-1; perhaps TRBD1 as D (5 bases). Germline V gene lookup returns CDR1 MNHEY and CDR2 SVGAGI. This CDR3 is built from 14 residues. The germline V and J ends were trimmed by 8 bases and 4 bases, with 17 bases remaining between them. CDR3 sequence (DNA): TGTGCCAGCTCCAGCTTCGGGGGTATCACTGAAGCTTTCTTT. It specifies CASSSFGGITEAFF.

The chain carries TRBV27 and TRBJ2-1; tentatively, D is TRBD1 (7 bases). CDR3 size: 12 residues. V was trimmed by 3 bases and J by 13 bases, leaving 13 bases between them. The germline CDR1 and CDR2 sequences are MNHEY and SMNVEV (reference sequence). The CDR3 spells CASSFPQGGQFF. CDR3 DNA sequence: TGTGCCAGCAGTTTTCCCCAGGGGGGCCAGTTCTTC.